This passage covers 28 T cell receptor beta chains from one sample sequenced in a study of cytomegalovirus exposure and HLA in healthy donors. 60 Vbeta and 13 Jbeta primers were used in PCR. Method: immunoSEQ multiplex PCR; TCRdb's copy keeps in-frame clones and lacks some. The sample consists of around 150,000 clones, 75% to 85% of them appearing once. The sample taken for sequencing was PBMCs. The source of these receptors is a female donor in good health and CMV-seropositive.

This clone was seen only a few times. The chain employs TRBV7-2 and TRBJ2-5; possibly TRBD1 for D (5 bases). CDR1 and CDR2 from the germline V gene are SGHTA and FQGNSA. This CDR3 spans 12 amino acids. The germline V and J ends were trimmed by 8 bases and 0 bases, with 7 bases remaining between them. Here the CDR3 reads CASLRDQETQYF. The CDR3 region has the DNA TGTGCCAGCCTCAGGGACCAAGAGACCCAGTACTTC.

This clone has just a few counts. The rearrangement links TRBV7-2 to TRBJ2-7, with 7 bases that match TRBD1. Germline values: CDR1 SGHTA, CDR2 FQGNSA. CDR3 length: 15 amino acids. V dropped 5 bases and J dropped 0; count of bases not matched to a gene: 7. The CDR3 loop reads CASSPRGPSSYEQYF. CDR3 bases: TGTGCCAGCAGCCCTAGGGGGCCGAGCTCCTACGAGCAGTACTTC.

The chain has TRBV7-6 and TRBJ2-7; D gene uncertain. V dropped 8 bases and J dropped 0 bases, with 8 bases sitting between them. CDR1 is SGHVS and CDR2 is FNYEAQ in the germline V gene. CDR3 length: 12 residues. The CDR3 DNA sequence: TGTGCCAGCCCCGCAGTCTCCTACGAGCAGTACTTC. It translates to CASPAVSYEQYF.

This clone appeared once. The chain links TRBV27 to TRBJ2-1; 9 bases fit TRBD2. Germline CDR1 MNHEY, CDR2 SMNVEV (reference sequence). Trimming cost V 0 bases and J 4 bases; bases outside gene matches: 13. The CDR3 contains 19 residues. The CDR3 DNA sequence: TGTGCCAGCAGTTTATCTGGGGGACTAGAGCGGGGGGCATACAATGAGCAGTTCTTC. Amino acid sequence: CASSLSGGLERGAYNEQFF.

The chain links TRBV28 to TRBJ2-1; 13 nucleotides agree with TRBD2. Looked up from germline, CDR1 is MDHEN and CDR2 is SYDVKM. The CDR3 runs to 16 residues. J gave up 2 bases and V 6 bases, and 4 bases lay outside the gene matches. This CDR3 reads CASSRTSGRAYNEQFF. The DNA for the CDR3 is TGTGCCAGCAGCCGAACTAGCGGGAGGGCCTACAATGAGCAGTTCTTC. The full variable domain, with the rest looked up from reference TRBV28 and TRBJ2-1, is DVKVTQSSRYLVKRTGEKVFLECVQDMDHENMFWYRQDPGLGLRLIYFSYDVKMKEKGDIPEGYSVSREKKERFSLILESASTNQTSMYLCASSRTSGRAYNEQFFGPGTRLTVL.

The chain recombines TRBV5-1 with TRBJ1-4, with D perhaps matching TRBD1 (5 bases). This CDR3 contains 14 residues. V gave up 4 bases and J gave up 0 bases, with 7 bases separating them. Germline CDR1 SGHRS, CDR2 YFSETQ. CDR3 in amino acids: CASSQGATNEKLFF. CDR3 coding DNA: TGCGCCAGCAGCCAGGGTGCAACTAATGAAAAACTGTTTTTT.

CDR3 DNA sequence: TGTGCCACCAGCGCCGCCGGGACAGGGGTCTACGAGCAGTACTTC. This sequence encodes CATSAAGTGVYEQYF. This chain connects TRBV15 to TRBJ2-7; 10 bases agree with TRBD1. V trimming: 5 bases; J trimming: 3 bases; junction bases outside the gene matches: 7. CDR1 is LNHNV, CDR2 YYDKDF, per germline (reference sequence). There are 15 residues in the CDR3.

As for this clone: One junction end does not reproduce the germline sequence, and a read error may be involved. This rearrangement joins TRBV18 to TRBJ2-1; TRBD1 matches at 8 bases. The V gene's germline CDR1 is KGHSH and CDR2 LQKENI. CDR3 length equals 15 residues. The CDR3 bases are TGTGCCAGCTCAGCCGGACAGGGTTCCTACAATGAGCAGCTCTTC. Protein sequence: CASSAGQGSYNEQLF. Full variable domain (missing parts from reference TRBV18 and TRBJ2-1): NAGVMQNPRHLVRRRGQEARLRCSPMKGHSHVYWYRQLPEEGLKFMVYLQKENIIDESGMPKERFSAEFPKEGPSILRIQQVVRGDSAAYFCASSAGQGSYNEQLFGPGTRLTVL.

The gene calls are TRBV19 and TRBJ2-7; 8 bases line up with TRBD2. From germline, CDR1 is LNHDA and CDR2 SQIVND (reference sequence). The CDR3 spans 16 residues. The J segment lost 6 bases and the V segment lost 5 bases, leaving 15 bases of the junction unmatched. The DNA of the CDR3 is TGTGCCAGTAGTCATATGACTAGCGTGACGAGGGGCGAGCAGTACTTC. It codes for CASSHMTSVTRGEQYF.

The chain employs TRBV28 and TRBJ2-2; tentative D call: TRBD1 (5 bases). The CDR3 contains 15 residues. V was clipped by 5 bases and J by 6 bases, with 16 bases between them. From germline, CDR1 is MDHEN and CDR2 SYDVKM. The CDR3 region is CASSQTDSGAGELFF. The DNA of the CDR3 is TGTGCCAGCAGTCAAACTGACAGTGGCGCCGGGGAGCTGTTTTTT.

The chain links TRBV9 to TRBJ2-5; the D is unclear. Trimming took 0 bases from V and 3 from J, leaving 6 bases between them. The germline gives CDR1 SGDLS, CDR2 YYNGEE. The CDR3 spans 13 residues. CDR3 sequence: CASSVGAEETQYF. The CDR3 DNA reads as TGTGCCAGCAGCGTAGGGGCAGAAGAGACCCAGTACTTC.

V is TRBV27 and J is TRBJ2-2, with a tentative D call TRBD2 (6 bases). Germline CDR1 and CDR2: MNHEY and SMNVEV (reference sequence). The CDR3 consists of 13 residues. Trimming cost V 6 bases and J 5 bases, with 10 bases left between them. The CDR3 coding sequence is TGTGCCAGCAGATGGGGGGTTACCGGGGAGCTGTTTTTT. It encodes CASRWGVTGELFF.

The chain is built from TRBV4-2 and TRBJ2-3; 9 bases agree with TRBD2. Germline V gene sequence: CDR1 LGHNA, CDR2 YNFKEQ. This CDR3 spans 20 amino acids. Trimming removed 0 bases from V and 5 bases from J; junction bases left unmatched: 18. CDR3 amino acids: CASSQDYLPRLAGSLDTQYF. The CDR3 DNA follows: TGTGCCAGCAGCCAAGACTACCTGCCCCGGCTAGCGGGATCTTTAGATACGCAGTATTTT.

V and J are TRBV30 and TRBJ2-3; a weak D match, TRBD2 (6 bases). V lost 1 base, J lost 5 bases, and 10 bases lay in between. The germline V gene encodes CDR1 GTSNPN and CDR2 SVGIG (reference sequence). There are 13 residues in the CDR3. The CDR3 DNA reads as TGTGCCTGGAGTGCGGGAGCGGGAGATACGCAGTATTTT. Protein product: CAWSAGAGDTQYF.

The chain joins TRBV2 to TRBJ2-3; TRBD1 matches 9 bases. Trimming took 6 bases from V and 1 from J; bases not matched to a gene: 5. The CDR3 length is 15 residues. Per the germline V gene, CDR1 is SNHLY and CDR2 is FYNNEI. CDR3 sequence reads: CASRVTGGGTDTQYF. DNA for the CDR3: TGTGCCAGCAGAGTGACAGGGGGTGGCACAGATACGCAGTATTTT.

V and J are TRBV2 and TRBJ1-5; D is perhaps TRBD1 (6 bases). The CDR3 sequence is 13 residues long. Germline CDR1 reads SNHLY; CDR2 reads FYNNEI. Trimming took 5 bases from V and 6 from J, leaving 11 bases between them. The CDR3 protein is CASSHRAPQPQHF. CDR3 bases: TGTGCCAGCAGTCACAGGGCCCCTCAGCCCCAGCATTTT.

V usage is TRBV7-9 and J usage is TRBJ2-1; 11 nucleotides align to TRBD2. This CDR3 is 14 amino acids long. The germline CDR1 and CDR2 sequences are SEHNR and FQNEAQ (reference sequence). The V segment lost 9 bases and the J segment 6 bases; nucleotides outside the gene matches: 7. CDR3 in amino acids: CASSSGGASNEQFF. The CDR3 nucleotides are TGTGCCAGTAGTAGCGGGGGGGCGTCCAATGAGCAGTTCTTC.

CDR3 DNA: TGTGCCAGTAGCTCCGGGACAGGGAACGAGCAGTACTTC. As protein: CASSSGTGNEQYF. V and J are TRBV19 and TRBJ2-7, with 9 bases aligning to TRBD1. This CDR3 has 13 amino acids. Per germline, CDR1 LNHDA and CDR2 SQIVND (reference sequence). V was pared by 6 bases and J by 5 bases, with 5 bases of the junction left unmatched.

This rearrangement joins TRBV18 to TRBJ2-7, with a weak D call TRBD2 (5 bases). The germline CDR1 and CDR2 sequences are KGHSH and LQKENI. With 2 bases removed from V and 11 bases from J, the gap between germline ends came to 16 bases. The CDR3 consists of 13 residues. The chain's CDR3 is CASSPIGQAGKYF. Written as DNA, the CDR3 is TGTGCCAGCTCACCAATAGGGCAGGCCGGGAAGTACTTC.

The CDR3 DNA reads TGTGCCAGCAGCCAAGGAAGTGGGAGCACTGAAGCTTTCTTT. Protein sequence: CASSQGSGSTEAFF. This chain joins TRBV14 and TRBJ1-1, with D unresolved. The CDR3 is 14 amino acids. CDR1 SGHDN and CDR2 FVKESK come from the germline V gene. V was clipped by 1 base and J by 4 bases, with 10 bases between them.

The chain recombines TRBV4-1 with TRBJ1-1; TRBD1 agrees at 9 bases. There are 16 residues in the CDR3. V trimming: 5 bases; J trimming: 7 bases; junction bases outside the gene matches: 14. CDR1 is MGHRA and CDR2 is YSYEKL in the germline V gene. The DNA for the CDR3 is TGCGCCAGCAGCTCCGTCTGGGGACAGGGTATCAGTGAAGCTTTCTTT. Protein sequence: CASSSVWGQGISEAFF.

V gene TRBV2 combines with J gene TRBJ1-5; D is uncertain. Trimming shortened V by 6 bases and J by 0 bases, and 6 bases separated the two germline ends. Germline CDR1 SNHLY, CDR2 FYNNEI. The CDR3 loop spans 13 amino acids. Here the CDR3 reads CASSGDSNQPQHF. The CDR3 region has the DNA TGTGCCAGCAGCGGAGATAGCAATCAGCCCCAGCATTTT.

CDR3 DNA sequence: TGTGCCAGCGTCCCGGGGTCCCGGGGGAGAGAGCAGTACTTC. Residues: CASVPGSRGREQYF. V gene TRBV2 combines with J gene TRBJ2-7; D possibly corresponds to TRBD2 (6 bases). This CDR3 is built from 14 residues. Germline V CDR1 and CDR2: SNHLY, FYNNEI. V was clipped by 8 bases and J by 7 bases, with 21 bases between them.

This clone appeared a few times. The rearrangement uses TRBV18 and TRBJ2-1; 10 nucleotides line up with TRBD2. The CDR3 sequence is 15 residues long. The junction had 3 bases not matched to a gene; V was cut back by 0 bases and J by 7 bases. CDR1 is KGHSH, CDR2 LQKENI, per germline. The CDR3 loop is CASSPPASGGNEQFF. The CDR3 DNA follows: TGTGCCAGCTCACCACCCGCTAGCGGGGGAAATGAGCAGTTCTTC.

V usage is TRBV30 and J usage is TRBJ2-5, with D tentatively TRBD1 (6 bases). Trimming removed 5 bases from V and 2 bases from J, with 9 bases in between. The CDR3 is made up of 12 amino acids. Germline CDR1 GTSNPN, CDR2 SVGIG (reference sequence). The CDR3 coding sequence is TGTGCCTGGGCGACAGGACAAGAGACCCAGTACTTC. Its protein is CAWATGQETQYF.

J is TRBJ2-3 and V is TRBV27; perhaps TRBD1 as D (8 bases). CDR1 is MNHEY, CDR2 SMNVEV, per germline (reference sequence). The CDR3 totals 19 residues. Trimming cost V 2 bases and J 1 base, with 22 bases left between them. The CDR3 DNA reads as TGTGCCAGCAGTTTAGGAACAGGGGGGGTAGCGGGCCGCACAGATACGCAGTATTTT. Its protein product is CASSLGTGGVAGRTDTQYF.

The rearrangement uses TRBV30 and TRBJ1-5; D might be TRBD1 (6 bases). In germline, CDR1 is GTSNPN, CDR2 SVGIG (reference sequence). V lost 0 bases and J 3 bases, leaving 12 bases between the germline ends. The CDR3 covers 15 residues. As DNA, the CDR3 is TGTGCCTGGAGTGTCCCACAGGGCGACAATCAGCCCCAGCATTTT. Translated: CAWSVPQGDNQPQHF.

This chain connects TRBV28 to TRBJ1-2; the match to TRBD1 covers 8 bases. This CDR3 is built from 11 residues. Germline V gene data show CDR1 as MDHEN and CDR2 as SYDVKM. The V gene end was trimmed by 5 bases and the J gene end by 12 bases; junction bases not matched to a gene: 5. CDR3 bases: TGTGCCAGCAGTACTTGGACAGGGCACACCTTC. Translated: CASSTWTGHTF.